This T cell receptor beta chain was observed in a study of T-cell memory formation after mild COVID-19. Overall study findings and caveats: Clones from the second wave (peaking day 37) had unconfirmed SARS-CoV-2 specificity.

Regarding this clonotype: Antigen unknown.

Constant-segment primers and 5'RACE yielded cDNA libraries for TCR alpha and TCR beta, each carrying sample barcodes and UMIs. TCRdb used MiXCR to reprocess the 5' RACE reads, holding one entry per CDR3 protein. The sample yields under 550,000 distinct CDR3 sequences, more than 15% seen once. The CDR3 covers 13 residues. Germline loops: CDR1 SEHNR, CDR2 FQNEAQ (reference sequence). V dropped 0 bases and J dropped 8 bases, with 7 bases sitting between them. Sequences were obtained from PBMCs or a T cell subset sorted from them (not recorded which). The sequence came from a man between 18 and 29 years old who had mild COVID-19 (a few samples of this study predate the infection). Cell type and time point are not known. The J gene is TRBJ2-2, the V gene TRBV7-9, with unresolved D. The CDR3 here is CASSLAQSGELFF. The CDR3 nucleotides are TGTGCCAGCAGCTTAGCGCAGTCGGGGGAGCTGTTTTTT.